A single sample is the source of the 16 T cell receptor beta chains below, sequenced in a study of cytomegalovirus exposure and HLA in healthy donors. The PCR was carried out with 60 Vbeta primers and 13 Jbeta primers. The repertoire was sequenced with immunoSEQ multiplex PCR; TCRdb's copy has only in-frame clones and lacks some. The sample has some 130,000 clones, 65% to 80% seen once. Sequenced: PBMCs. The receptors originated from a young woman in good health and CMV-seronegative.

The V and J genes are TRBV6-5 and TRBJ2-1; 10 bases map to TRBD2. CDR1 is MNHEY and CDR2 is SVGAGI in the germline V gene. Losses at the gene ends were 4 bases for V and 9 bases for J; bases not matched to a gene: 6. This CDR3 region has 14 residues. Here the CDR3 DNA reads TGTGCCAGCAGTTTTGACCTAGCGGGAGTTGAGCAGTTCTTC. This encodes CASSFDLAGVEQFF.

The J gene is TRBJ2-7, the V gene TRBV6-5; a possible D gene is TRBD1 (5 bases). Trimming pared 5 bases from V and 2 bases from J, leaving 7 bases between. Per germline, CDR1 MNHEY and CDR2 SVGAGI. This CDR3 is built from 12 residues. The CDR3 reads CASSKGPYEQYF. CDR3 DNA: TGTGCCAGCAGTAAGGGGCCCTACGAGCAGTACTTC.

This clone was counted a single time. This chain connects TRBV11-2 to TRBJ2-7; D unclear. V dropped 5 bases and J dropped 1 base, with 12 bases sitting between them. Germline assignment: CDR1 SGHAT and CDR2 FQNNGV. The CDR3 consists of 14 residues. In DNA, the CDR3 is TGTGCCAGCAGCACCTCTTACGGTTCCTACGAGCAGTACTTC. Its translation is CASSTSYGSYEQYF.

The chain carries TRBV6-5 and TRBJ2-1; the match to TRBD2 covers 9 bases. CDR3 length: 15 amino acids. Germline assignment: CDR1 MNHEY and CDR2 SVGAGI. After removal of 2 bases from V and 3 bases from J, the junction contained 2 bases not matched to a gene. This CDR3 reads CASSYGTSIYNEQFF. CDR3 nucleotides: TGTGCCAGCAGTTACGGGACTAGCATCTACAATGAGCAGTTCTTC.

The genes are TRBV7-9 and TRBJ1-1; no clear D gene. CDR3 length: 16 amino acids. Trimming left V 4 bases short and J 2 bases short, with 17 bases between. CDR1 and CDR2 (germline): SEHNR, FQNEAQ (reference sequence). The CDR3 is CASSSPLGGINTEAFF. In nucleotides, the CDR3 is TGTGCCAGCAGCTCCCCGCTCGGAGGGATTAACACTGAAGCTTTCTTT.

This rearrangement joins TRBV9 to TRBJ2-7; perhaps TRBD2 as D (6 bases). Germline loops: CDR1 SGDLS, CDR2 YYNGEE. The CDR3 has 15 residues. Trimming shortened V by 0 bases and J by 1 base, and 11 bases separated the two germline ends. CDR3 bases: TGTGCCAGCAGCGTAGGAGGGACTGGGTCCTACGAGCAGTACTTC. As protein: CASSVGGTGSYEQYF.

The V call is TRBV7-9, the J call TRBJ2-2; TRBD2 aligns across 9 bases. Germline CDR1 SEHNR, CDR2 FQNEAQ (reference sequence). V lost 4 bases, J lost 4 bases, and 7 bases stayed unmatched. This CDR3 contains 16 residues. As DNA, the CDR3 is TGTGCCAGCAGCTGGGCGGGGGGGCCTCTCACCGGGGAGCTGTTTTTT. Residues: CASSWAGGPLTGELFF.

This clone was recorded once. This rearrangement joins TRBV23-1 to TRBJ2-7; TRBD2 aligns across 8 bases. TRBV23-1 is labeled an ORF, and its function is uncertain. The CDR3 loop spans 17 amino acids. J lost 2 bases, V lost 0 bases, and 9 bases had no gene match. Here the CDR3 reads CASSQSEGPGGPYEQYF. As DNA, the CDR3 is TGCGCCAGCAGTCAATCGGAGGGCCCGGGGGGGCCCTACGAGCAGTACTTC.

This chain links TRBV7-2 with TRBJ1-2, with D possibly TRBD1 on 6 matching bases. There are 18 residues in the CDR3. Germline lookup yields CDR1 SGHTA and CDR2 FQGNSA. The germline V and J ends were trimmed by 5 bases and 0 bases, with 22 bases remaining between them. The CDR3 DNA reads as TGTGCCAGCAGCCCCCTTAATCAGGGGCGTTGGGCTAACTATGGCTACACCTTC. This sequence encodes CASSPLNQGRWANYGYTF.

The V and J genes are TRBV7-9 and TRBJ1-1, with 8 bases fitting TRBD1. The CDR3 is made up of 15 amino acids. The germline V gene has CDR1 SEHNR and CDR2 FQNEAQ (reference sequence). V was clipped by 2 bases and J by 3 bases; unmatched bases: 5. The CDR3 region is CASSLLGQGDTEAFF. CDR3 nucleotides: TGTGCCAGCAGCTTACTTGGACAGGGAGACACTGAAGCTTTCTTT.

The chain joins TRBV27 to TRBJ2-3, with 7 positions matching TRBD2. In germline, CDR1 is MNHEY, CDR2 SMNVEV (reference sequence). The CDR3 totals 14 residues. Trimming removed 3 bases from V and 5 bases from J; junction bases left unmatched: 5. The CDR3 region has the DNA TGTGCCAGCAGTTTGTCGCGGGAGAGAGATACGCAGTATTTT. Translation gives CASSLSRERDTQYF.

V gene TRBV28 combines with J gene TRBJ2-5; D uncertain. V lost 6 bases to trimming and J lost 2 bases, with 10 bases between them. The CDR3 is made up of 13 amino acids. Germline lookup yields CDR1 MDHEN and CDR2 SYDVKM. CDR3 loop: CASRRSLQETQYF. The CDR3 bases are TGTGCCAGCAGAAGGAGTTTACAAGAGACCCAGTACTTC.

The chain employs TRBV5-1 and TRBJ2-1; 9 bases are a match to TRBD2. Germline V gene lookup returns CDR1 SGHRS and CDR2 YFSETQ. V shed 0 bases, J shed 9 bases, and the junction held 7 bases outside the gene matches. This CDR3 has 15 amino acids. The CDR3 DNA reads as TGCGCCAGCAGCTTGGGTGTACTAGCGGGCGCTGAGCAGTTCTTC. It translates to CASSLGVLAGAEQFF.

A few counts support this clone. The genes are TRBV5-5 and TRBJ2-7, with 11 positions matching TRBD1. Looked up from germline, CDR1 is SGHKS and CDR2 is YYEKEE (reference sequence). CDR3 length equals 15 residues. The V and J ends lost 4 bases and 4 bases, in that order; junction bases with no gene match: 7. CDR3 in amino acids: CASSQGQGAQYEQYF. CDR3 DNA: TGTGCCAGCAGCCAAGGACAGGGGGCGCAGTACGAGCAGTACTTC.

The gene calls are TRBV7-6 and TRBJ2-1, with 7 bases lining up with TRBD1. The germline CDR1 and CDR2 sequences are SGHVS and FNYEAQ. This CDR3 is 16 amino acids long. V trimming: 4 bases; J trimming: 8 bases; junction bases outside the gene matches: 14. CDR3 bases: TGTGCCAGCAGCTCCCTAGACAGGGTATGGGGAGATGAGCAGTTCTTC. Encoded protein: CASSSLDRVWGDEQFF.

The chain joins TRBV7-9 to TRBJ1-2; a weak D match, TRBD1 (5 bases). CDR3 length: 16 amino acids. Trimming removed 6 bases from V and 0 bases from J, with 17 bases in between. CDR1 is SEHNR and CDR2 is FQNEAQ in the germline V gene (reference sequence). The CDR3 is CASSLPRQTTNYGYTF. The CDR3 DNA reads TGTGCCAGCAGTCTCCCCAGACAGACCACTAACTATGGCTACACCTTC. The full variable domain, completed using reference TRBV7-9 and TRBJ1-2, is DTGVSQNPRHKITKRGQNVTFRCDPISEHNRLYWYRQTLGQGPEFLTYFQNEAQLEKSRLLSDRFSAERPKGSFSTLEIQRTEQGDSAMYLCASSLPRQTTNYGYTFGSGTRLTVV.